This T cell receptor beta chain emerged from a study of T cells in Graves' hyperthyroidism and ophthalmopathy. Study-level findings and limits: Ophthalmopathy was predicted by the model a median of about 6.5 months ahead of onset. Patients with ophthalmopathy were separated from those with stable hyperthyroidism by a 13 V-J model.

The source material, RNA transcripts, was used to amplify TCR beta CDR3 regions. HTBI primers were the set used in a first-round RT-PCR of the TCR CDR3. TCRdb reprocessed the multiplex PCR reads via MiXCR and lists one record per CDR3 protein. The sample carries more than 300,000 distinct CDR3 sequences, roughly 14% recorded once. As to this clonotype: Its cognate antigen is unknown.

The CDR3 consists of 20 residues. J lost 2 bases, V lost 5 bases, and 22 bases had no gene match. Looked up from germline, CDR1 is SEHNR and CDR2 is FQNEAQ (reference sequence). Specimen: blood. This rearrangement joins TRBV7-9 to TRBJ2-5; 8 positions match TRBD2. This receptor was obtained from a woman in her thirties with Graves' hyperthyroidism. This CDR3 is CASSTFVGAGGLSSQETQYF. CDR3 bases: TGTGCCAGCAGCACCTTCGTGGGGGCGGGAGGCCTGAGTTCACAAGAGACCCAGTACTTC.